The present TCR beta chain was sequenced within a study of chemoradiotherapy in HPV16-positive cancers. Study-wide background: Two HPV16-positive patients' cells yielded candidate HPV-specific clones and common motifs.

Generated by immunoSEQ multiplex PCR, the TCRdb table keeps only in-frame clones and is missing some. The sample includes 4,500 or so clones, just over 85% of them seen just once. A few counts support this clone. Its target is unknown. The CDR3 runs 15 residues. Trimming stripped 4 bases from V and 6 bases from J, with 16 bases between. The germline V gene has CDR1 SGHRS and CDR2 YFSETQ. Overall study findings and caveats: Candidate HPV-specific clones and E7-related TCR motifs grew in tumor during treatment.

This receptor was identified in a human donor with HPV-associated anogenital cancer. V usage is TRBV5-1 and J usage is TRBJ2-2, with D perhaps matching TRBD2 (6 bases). The sequencing used tumor tissue, collected from a patient who underwent chemoradiotherapy. CDR3: CASSEFGSLPGELFF. CDR3 coding DNA: TGCGCCAGCAGCGAATTCGGGAGTTTACCCGGGGAGCTGTTTTTT.